Listed here are 32 T cell receptor beta chains from one sample, sequenced in a study of blood T cell repertoires in COVID-19. Only in-frame clones appear in the TCRdb table, and some are missing; sequencing was by immunoSEQ multiplex PCR. The sample includes roughly 70,000 clones, around 79% of them seen just once. Material: peripheral blood. These receptors all come from a man aged 60 to 75 with acute or convalescent COVID-19.

The rearrangement uses TRBV6-6 and TRBJ1-4; 7 nucleotides match TRBD1. CDR1 and CDR2 from the germline V gene are MNHNY and SVGAGI (reference sequence). This CDR3 has 15 amino acids. V lost 4 bases to trimming and J lost 8 bases; unmatched junction nucleotides: 10. The CDR3 bases are TGTGCCAGCAGTTTCGACAGGGCAAGAGGCGAAAAACTGTTTTTT. It codes for CASSFDRARGEKLFF.

The chain employs TRBV5-1 and TRBJ2-5, with D unresolved. V was pared by 1 base and J by 4 bases, with 8 bases between. The germline CDR1 and CDR2 sequences are SGHRS and YFSETQ. This CDR3 has 13 amino acids. CDR3 in DNA: TGCGCCAGCAGCTTGAGCGACCTAGAGACCCAGTACTTC. This codes for CASSLSDLETQYF.

This chain links TRBV7-9 with TRBJ1-1, with D unresolved. Looked up from germline, CDR1 is SEHNR and CDR2 is FQNEAQ (reference sequence). The CDR3 totals 12 residues. Trimming removed 1 base at V and 5 bases at J, with 5 bases between. In nucleotides, the CDR3 is TGTGCCAGCAGCTTAGACGAGACTGAAGCTTTCTTT. It specifies CASSLDETEAFF.

This chain connects TRBV13 to TRBJ1-4, with 7 positions matching TRBD1. The CDR3 extends over 17 amino acids. The V segment lost 3 bases and the J segment 5 bases; nucleotides outside the gene matches: 12. Germline lookup yields CDR1 PRHDT and CDR2 FYEKMQ (reference sequence). The CDR3 region is CASSFRGQGGYNEKLFF. DNA of the CDR3: TGTGCCAGCAGCTTCCGAGGGCAGGGGGGTTACAATGAAAAACTGTTTTTT. Looking up the rest from reference TRBV13 and TRBJ1-4 gives the full variable domain: AAGVIQSPRHLIKEKRETATLKCYPIPRHDTVYWYQQGPGQDPQFLISFYEKMQSDKGSIPDRFSAQQFSDYHSELNMSSLELGDSALYFCASSFRGQGGYNEKLFFGSGTQLSVL.

This sequence joins TRBV5-8 and TRBJ2-3, with D perhaps matching TRBD2 (6 bases). Germline assignment: CDR1 SGHTS and CDR2 YDEGEE. V lost 3 bases to trimming and J lost 8 bases, with 13 bases between them. This CDR3 region has 13 residues. CDR3 coding DNA: TGTGCCAGCAGCTCGCTCCTCGGGGGTACGCAGTATTTT. The encoded protein is CASSSLLGGTQYF.

The chain has TRBV6-1 and TRBJ2-1; 14 bases are a match to TRBD2. This CDR3 is built from 16 residues. After removal of 4 bases from V and 9 bases from J, the junction contained 8 bases not matched to a gene. The V gene's germline CDR1 is MNHNS and CDR2 SASEGT. CDR3 amino acids: CASSAFGLAGGGEQFF. The CDR3 DNA sequence: TGTGCCAGCAGTGCCTTTGGACTAGCGGGAGGCGGTGAGCAGTTCTTC.

The V call is TRBV6-9, the J call TRBJ1-1; maybe TRBD1 (5 bases). V gave up 1 base and J gave up 6 bases, with 9 bases separating them. This CDR3 spans 13 amino acids. Germline CDR1 is MNHGY and CDR2 is SVAAGI. The CDR3 is CASSYLGLPEAFF. CDR3 nucleotides: TGTGCCAGCAGTTATTTGGGACTTCCTGAAGCTTTCTTT.

V usage is TRBV4-2 and J usage is TRBJ1-5; D remains ambiguous. This CDR3 has 16 amino acids. The germline V gene encodes CDR1 LGHNA and CDR2 YNFKEQ. The germline V and J ends were trimmed by 4 bases and 3 bases, with 16 bases remaining between them. Here the CDR3 reads CASSLSLTADNQPQHF. In nucleotides, the CDR3 is TGTGCCAGCAGCCTTTCCTTAACGGCGGACAATCAGCCCCAGCATTTT.

The rearrangement uses TRBV25-1 and TRBJ1-2; a weak D match, TRBD1 (5 bases). This CDR3 spans 13 amino acids. Germline lookup yields CDR1 MGHDK and CDR2 SYGVNS. V was shortened by 4 bases and J by 4 bases, with 10 bases between the two germline ends. CDR3 nucleotide sequence: TGTGCCAGCAGTGTGTCAGGGCCCTATGGCTACACCTTC. Translation gives CASSVSGPYGYTF.

This clone occurred once. The chain links TRBV24-1 to TRBJ1-5; D perhaps matches TRBD1 (6 bases). Trimming stripped 3 bases from V and 0 bases from J, with 11 bases between. The V gene's germline CDR1 is KGHDR and CDR2 SFDVKD. The CDR3 consists of 16 residues. The CDR3 here is CATSDGTRGSNQPQHF. Written as DNA, the CDR3 is TGTGCCACCAGTGATGGAACCAGGGGTAGCAATCAGCCCCAGCATTTT.

This chain links TRBV11-2 with TRBJ2-5; no clear D. Between the trimmed V and J ends, which lost 1 base and 3 bases, there was a span of 6 bases. Looked up from germline, CDR1 is SGHAT and CDR2 is FQNNGV. The CDR3 length is 13 residues. The CDR3 region is CASSLGSEETQYF. CDR3 DNA: TGTGCCAGCAGCTTAGGATCGGAAGAGACCCAGTACTTC.

The chain carries TRBV18 and TRBJ1-4; a weak D match, TRBD1 (5 bases). Trimming left V 1 base short and J 6 bases short, with 12 bases between. The CDR3 is 15 amino acids. CDR1 is KGHSH, CDR2 LQKENI, per germline. CDR3: CASSPLLGVDEKLFF. CDR3 nucleotides: TGTGCCAGCTCACCACTATTAGGGGTCGATGAAAAACTGTTTTTT.

The chain combines TRBV7-9 with TRBJ2-1; D may be TRBD1 (5 bases). Germline assignment: CDR1 SEHNR and CDR2 FQNEAQ (reference sequence). The CDR3 is made up of 16 amino acids. The ends were cut back, 1 base at V and 0 bases at J, with 10 bases in the middle. Here the CDR3 DNA reads TGTGCCAGCAGCTTAGGGCCAGGGCGCTCCTACAATGAGCAGTTCTTC. The encoded protein is CASSLGPGRSYNEQFF.

The chain carries TRBV5-5 and TRBJ1-1; 9 nucleotides line up with TRBD1. There are 15 residues in the CDR3. Per germline, CDR1 SGHKS and CDR2 YYEKEE (reference sequence). The V segment lost 4 bases and the J segment 5 bases; nucleotides outside the gene matches: 9. The CDR3 loop is CASSPSPTGGTEAFF. In DNA form, the CDR3 reads TGTGCCAGCAGCCCAAGCCCGACAGGGGGGACTGAAGCTTTCTTT.

This chain joins TRBV24-1 and TRBJ2-1, with 7 bases matching TRBD1. Looked up from germline, CDR1 is KGHDR and CDR2 is SFDVKD. V lost 3 bases, J lost 6 bases, and 10 bases stayed unmatched. The CDR3 is 16 amino acids. The CDR3 region has the DNA TGTGCCACCAGTGATGTCGACAGGGTACAGGGCAATGAGCAGTTCTTC. Its protein is CATSDVDRVQGNEQFF.

This chain joins TRBV18 and TRBJ1-1; TRBD1 aligns across 10 bases. The CDR3 consists of 15 residues. The V gene's germline CDR1 is KGHSH and CDR2 LQKENI. V was pared by 6 bases and J by 0 bases, with 4 bases of the junction left unmatched. The CDR3 DNA reads as TGTGCCAGCTCCCTGGGACAGGGGTTGAACACTGAAGCTTTCTTT. Translating it yields CASSLGQGLNTEAFF. Looking up the rest from reference TRBV18 and TRBJ1-1 gives the full variable domain: NAGVMQNPRHLVRRRGQEARLRCSPMKGHSHVYWYRQLPEEGLKFMVYLQKENIIDESGMPKERFSAEFPKEGPSILRIQQVVRGDSAAYFCASSLGQGLNTEAFFGQGTRLTVV.

CDR3: CASSLRLGENTGELFF. CDR3 sequence (DNA): TGTGCCAGCAGCTTAAGACTAGGGGAGAACACCGGGGAGCTGTTTTTT. This chain joins TRBV11-2 and TRBJ2-2; weak D call: TRBD2 (6 bases). V was shortened by 2 bases and J by 1 base, with 11 bases between the two germline ends. This CDR3 has 16 amino acids. The germline V gene has CDR1 SGHAT and CDR2 FQNNGV.

The V and J genes are TRBV7-9 and TRBJ2-7; TRBD1 agrees at 7 bases. V lost 5 bases and J lost 1; bases outside the gene matches: 8. This CDR3 comprises 15 residues. Germline values: CDR1 SEHNR, CDR2 FQNEAQ (reference sequence). CDR3 bases: TGTGCCAGCAGCGACCCTCCGGGACAGTCCTACGAGCAGTACTTC. Its translation: CASSDPPGQSYEQYF.

The chain combines TRBV7-2 with TRBJ1-6, with D perhaps TRBD1 (6 bases). The CDR3 is 15 amino acids. V was cut by 4 bases and J by 4 bases, with 11 bases left in between. Germline V gene data show CDR1 as SGHTA and CDR2 as FQGNSA. The CDR3 DNA is TGTGCCAGCAGCTCCGGACAGAGGTATAATTCACCCCTCCACTTT. It encodes CASSSGQRYNSPLHF.

The genes are TRBV2 and TRBJ2-5; 7 nucleotides line up with TRBD1. The CDR3 sequence is 14 residues long. V trimming: 8 bases; J trimming: 1 base; junction bases outside the gene matches: 7. Per germline, CDR1 SNHLY and CDR2 FYNNEI. CDR3 bases: TGTGCCAGCCAACCCGGGACAGTCCAAGAGACCCAGTACTTC. This gives the protein CASQPGTVQETQYF.

The chain combines TRBV30 with TRBJ2-1; 9 nucleotides agree with TRBD1. Looked up from germline, CDR1 is GTSNPN and CDR2 is SVGIG (reference sequence). The ends lost 7 bases at V and 6 bases at J; junction bases unmatched: 10. This CDR3 has 14 amino acids. The CDR3 sequence is CASDRDRASNEQFF. The CDR3 region has the DNA TGTGCCTCGGACCGGGACAGGGCTAGCAATGAGCAGTTCTTC.

This clone is a singleton in its sample. The J gene is TRBJ2-1, the V gene TRBV2; tentative D call: TRBD1 (6 bases). The CDR3 consists of 15 residues. Deletions cut 5 bases from V and 5 bases from J, with 16 bases between. CDR1 SNHLY and CDR2 FYNNEI come from the germline V gene. CDR3 in amino acids: CASSIDRFVDNEQFF. For the CDR3, the DNA is TGTGCCAGCAGTATCGACAGGTTTGTGGACAATGAGCAGTTCTTC.

The CDR3 DNA sequence: TGTGCCAGCACCAACGACGCCGGGGGGGCCTACAATGAGCAGTTCTTC. It encodes CASTNDAGGAYNEQFF. The gene calls are TRBV28 and TRBJ2-1, with 8 positions matching TRBD2. The CDR3 is 16 residues long. V gave up 7 bases and J gave up 2 bases; unmatched junction bases: 10. CDR1 is MDHEN and CDR2 is SYDVKM in the germline V gene.

Comments on this clone: This sequence may be a read error, since a much larger clone differs from it by one base. The sample carries other DNA sequences with the same CDR3. The chain carries TRBV19 and TRBJ1-1; D is unresolved. Deletions cut 3 bases from V and 0 bases from J, with 5 bases between. CDR1 and CDR2 (germline): LNHDA, SQIVND (reference sequence). CDR3 size: 13 residues. Written as DNA, the CDR3 is TGTGCCAGTAGTATCTCAGTGAACACTGAAGCTTTCTTT. It encodes CASSISVNTEAFF.

In its sample, this clone was seen a few times. The chain is built from TRBV27 and TRBJ1-6; D remains unclear. CDR3 length: 14 amino acids. Germline V gene sequence: CDR1 MNHEY, CDR2 SMNVEV (reference sequence). V was pared by 3 bases and J by 0 bases, with 3 bases between. The CDR3 DNA reads TGTGCCAGCAGTTTCAGCTCCTATAATTCACCCCTCCACTTT. Translation: CASSFSSYNSPLHF.

CDR3 protein: CASSYRPGLVSGTDTQYF. The CDR3 DNA sequence: TGCGCCAGCAGCTACCGACCGGGACTAGTAAGTGGCACAGATACGCAGTATTTT. The chain is built from TRBV5-1 and TRBJ2-3, with 8 bases lining up with TRBD2. CDR1 is SGHRS and CDR2 is YFSETQ in the germline V gene. Unmatched junction bases numbered 13, after V lost 3 bases and J lost 1 base. The CDR3 spans 18 residues.

This clone appeared a few times. This chain joins TRBV5-1 and TRBJ2-1; D gene ambiguous. The CDR3 has 12 residues. Germline CDR1 and CDR2: SGHRS and YFSETQ. Trimming shortened V by 3 bases and J by 4 bases, and 5 bases separated the two germline ends. CDR3 loop: CASSSEYNEQFF. CDR3 nucleotides: TGCGCCAGCAGCTCAGAATACAATGAGCAGTTCTTC.

The chain recombines TRBV28 with TRBJ2-7; 9 nucleotides agree with TRBD2. The V segment lost 5 bases and the J segment 5 bases; nucleotides outside the gene matches: 10. The CDR3 covers 15 residues. Germline assignment: CDR1 MDHEN and CDR2 SYDVKM. This CDR3 is CASSGSGSLSNEQYF. The CDR3 DNA reads TGTGCCAGCAGTGGTAGCGGGAGTTTATCTAACGAGCAGTACTTC.

The J gene is TRBJ1-3, the V gene TRBV5-1, with TRBD1 matching over 7 bases. This CDR3 spans 14 amino acids. V lost 4 bases and J lost 2; bases outside the gene matches: 3. Germline assignment: CDR1 SGHRS and CDR2 YFSETQ. The CDR3 region is CASSPGTAGNTIYF. In DNA form, the CDR3 reads TGCGCCAGCAGCCCCGGGACAGCTGGAAACACCATATATTTT.

V usage is TRBV28 and J usage is TRBJ1-5; the match to TRBD1 covers 7 bases. With 6 bases clipped from V and 6 bases from J, the junction kept 8 bases outside the gene matches. The CDR3 has 14 amino acids. Germline lookup yields CDR1 MDHEN and CDR2 SYDVKM. The CDR3 here is CASSPRGAVQPQHF. The CDR3 nucleotides read TGTGCCAGCAGCCCCAGGGGGGCCGTTCAGCCCCAGCATTTT.

This clone showed up just a few times. The J gene is TRBJ1-4, the V gene TRBV10-3; D possibly corresponds to TRBD1 (6 bases). V lost 10 bases, J lost 7 bases, and 16 bases lay in between. Germline CDR1 ENHRY, CDR2 SYGVKD. The CDR3 has 13 amino acids. Here the CDR3 DNA reads TGTGCCACAACAACAGGGAGCGGTGAAAAACTGTTTTTT. Translating gives CATTTGSGEKLFF.

The chain joins TRBV5-6 to TRBJ2-2; weak D call: TRBD1 (6 bases). The germline gives CDR1 SGHDT, CDR2 YYEEEE. This CDR3 is built from 15 residues. Between the trimmed V and J ends, which lost 3 bases and 0 bases, there was a span of 9 bases. As DNA, the CDR3 is TGTGCCAGCAGCTGGACAGTGGCGAACACCGGGGAGCTGTTTTTT. It yields the protein CASSWTVANTGELFF.